Below are 26 T cell receptor beta chains sequenced from a single sample in a study of blood T cell repertoires in COVID-19. Assay used: immunoSEQ multiplex PCR; TCRdb lists only in-frame clones, some missing. The data hold 310,000 or so clones, with 80% to 90% observed a single time. The sample comprised peripheral blood. Receptor source: a man aged 45-60 years with active or convalescent COVID-19.

The chain is built from TRBV19 and TRBJ1-2; no firm D call. V was clipped by 4 bases and J by 8 bases, with 11 bases between them. Germline CDR1 LNHDA, CDR2 SQIVND (reference sequence). This CDR3 spans 12 amino acids. DNA of the CDR3: TGTGCCAGTAGTAATCTGGGCGCGGGCTACACCTTC. It translates to CASSNLGAGYTF.

This clone was seen only once. The rearrangement uses TRBV19 and TRBJ2-7, with TRBD2 identical over 7 bases. The V segment lost 6 bases and the J segment 2 bases; nucleotides outside the gene matches: 10. Germline assignment: CDR1 LNHDA and CDR2 SQIVND (reference sequence). The CDR3 has 15 residues. In nucleotides, the CDR3 is TGTGCCAGTAGCCCCGCGGGAGCCCATCCCTACGAGCAGTACTTC. As protein: CASSPAGAHPYEQYF.

The CDR3 protein is CASSLLQGAKNEQFF. The DNA for the CDR3 is TGCGCCAGCAGCTTGCTCCAGGGGGCTAAAAATGAGCAGTTCTTC. V and J are TRBV5-1 and TRBJ2-1; TRBD1 aligns across 8 bases. Germline CDR1 reads SGHRS; CDR2 reads YFSETQ. The CDR3 runs 15 residues. V shed 1 base and J 7 bases; nucleotides not matched to a gene: 7. Drawing the rest from reference TRBV5-1 and TRBJ2-1, the complete variable domain is KAGVTQTPRYLIKTRGQQVTLSCSPISGHRSVSWYQQTPGQGLQFLFEYFSETQRNKGNFPGRFSGRQFSNSRSEMNVSTLELGDSALYLCASSLLQGAKNEQFFGPGTRLTVL.

This chain joins TRBV6-5 and TRBJ2-7, with 13 bases matching TRBD2. CDR1 and CDR2 from the germline V gene are MNHEY and SVGAGI. The CDR3 extends over 13 amino acids. Germline trimming cut 9 bases from V and 7 bases from J; bases unmatched to any gene: 6. The CDR3 nucleotides are TGTGCCAGTAGGAAGGGACTAGCGGGGGAGCAGTACTTC. This gives the protein CASRKGLAGEQYF.

This clone appeared once. The chain couples TRBV20-1 to TRBJ1-6, with 7 bases that match TRBD1. Losses at the gene ends were 3 bases for V and 6 bases for J; bases not matched to a gene: 8. CDR1 is DFQATT and CDR2 is SNEGSKA in the germline V gene (reference sequence). The CDR3 contains 15 residues. CDR3 bases: TGCAGTGCTAGTCCTTTAGGGGGCCGTAATTCACCCCTCCACTTT. It yields the protein CSASPLGGRNSPLHF.

The chain carries TRBV3-1 (or the pseudogene TRBV3-2) and TRBJ1-1; D possibly corresponds to TRBD1 (6 bases). V dropped 4 bases and J dropped 5 bases, with 14 bases sitting between them. Germline V CDR1 and CDR2: LGHDT, YNNKEL (reference sequence). The CDR3 loop spans 14 amino acids. CDR3 bases: TGTGCCAGCAGCCCAGACAGCCAGGGGACTGAAGCTTTCTTT. It codes for CASSPDSQGTEAFF.

V and J are TRBV9 and TRBJ2-5, with 8 nucleotides matching TRBD2. V dropped 1 base and J dropped 2; count of bases not matched to a gene: 7. The CDR3 extends over 16 amino acids. The germline V gene has CDR1 SGDLS and CDR2 YYNGEE. The CDR3 DNA follows: TGTGCCAGCAGCGTAAGCAGCGGGGGTACTCAAGAGACCCAGTACTTC. This translates into CASSVSSGGTQETQYF.

This sequence joins TRBV10-3 and TRBJ2-3, with TRBD1 identical over 9 bases. This CDR3 is built from 13 residues. V lost 11 bases and J lost 4; bases outside the gene matches: 7. Germline V gene lookup returns CDR1 ENHRY and CDR2 SYGVKD. CDR3 region: CAGRQGVADTQYF. CDR3 in DNA: TGTGCCGGCCGACAGGGGGTTGCAGATACGCAGTATTTT.

This chain connects TRBV28 to TRBJ1-3; no clear D. The length of the CDR3 is 11 residues. Germline CDR1 and CDR2: MDHEN and SYDVKM. The V and J ends lost 3 bases and 7 bases respectively, with 4 bases between them. CDR3 region: CASSFMNTIYF. The CDR3, as DNA: TGTGCCAGCAGTTTCATGAACACCATATATTTT.

This rearrangement joins TRBV24-1 to TRBJ1-3; D remains ambiguous. Germline assignment: CDR1 KGHDR and CDR2 SFDVKD. The CDR3 sequence is 13 residues long. The V and J ends lost 12 bases and 2 bases respectively, with 13 bases between them. CDR3 DNA: TGTGCCCCCCAGGTGGGCGCTGGAAACACCATATATTTT. Translating gives CAPQVGAGNTIYF.

Of note for this clone: Other DNA sequences in the sample encode the same CDR3. The genes are TRBV5-1 and TRBJ2-5; 11 bases match TRBD2. The V segment lost 1 base and the J segment 5 bases; nucleotides outside the gene matches: 4. The CDR3 is 15 amino acids. CDR1 and CDR2 (germline): SGHRS, YFSETQ. The CDR3 protein is CASSLFSGREETQYF. The CDR3 nucleotides are TGCGCCAGCAGCTTGTTTAGCGGGAGGGAGGAGACCCAGTACTTC.

The chain has TRBV4-3 and TRBJ2-4; 8 nucleotides agree with TRBD1. The CDR3 length is 19 residues. In germline, CDR1 is LGHNA, CDR2 YSLEER. J gave up 0 bases and V 3 bases, and 13 bases lay outside the gene matches. The CDR3 is CASSHTMKQGEVAKNIQYF. In DNA form, the CDR3 reads TGCGCCAGCAGCCACACCATGAAACAGGGGGAGGTAGCCAAAAACATTCAGTACTTC.

The rearrangement uses TRBV19 and TRBJ1-1, with unresolved D. Trimming removed 3 bases from V and 1 base from J, with 9 bases in between. CDR3 size: 14 residues. Germline CDR1 reads LNHDA; CDR2 reads SQIVND (reference sequence). The CDR3 sequence is CASSMERQNTEAFF. The CDR3 coding sequence is TGTGCCAGTAGTATGGAAAGACAGAACACTGAAGCTTTCTTT.

The J gene is TRBJ2-7, the V gene TRBV15; D remains unclear. CDR3 length: 20 residues. Trimming shortened V by 1 base and J by 0 bases, and 25 bases separated the two germline ends. CDR1 LNHNV and CDR2 YYDKDF come from the germline V gene (reference sequence). The chain's CDR3 is CATSRVAIRGPKDVSYEQYF. The CDR3 DNA follows: TGTGCCACCAGCAGAGTCGCAATCCGAGGCCCGAAAGACGTCTCCTACGAGCAGTACTTC.

The chain is built from TRBV6-7 and TRBJ2-7, with 13 bases fitting TRBD2. TRBV6-7 is assigned to the ORF class and has an uncertain function. This CDR3 is 16 amino acids long. Trimming removed 5 bases from V and 6 bases from J; junction bases left unmatched: 10. CDR3 DNA: TGTGCCAGCAGTCCCAAGGGACTAGCGGGAACCACCGAGCAGTACTTC. This encodes CASSPKGLAGTTEQYF.

This clone was seen only a few times. V usage is TRBV10-3 and J usage is TRBJ1-3; D may be TRBD1 (6 bases). The V and J ends lost 0 bases and 0 bases respectively, with 9 bases between them. This CDR3 is built from 16 residues. Germline CDR1 ENHRY, CDR2 SYGVKD. CDR3 in amino acids: CAISESADSSGNTIYF. The CDR3 DNA reads TGTGCCATCAGTGAGTCGGCGGACAGCTCTGGAAACACCATATATTTT.

This clone appeared once. The genes are TRBV30 and TRBJ1-5, with TRBD1 matching 9 bases. CDR3 length: 12 residues. CDR1 GTSNPN and CDR2 SVGIG come from the germline V gene (reference sequence). V was pared by 5 bases and J by 7 bases, with 3 bases of the junction left unmatched. The CDR3 bases are TGTGCCTGGGGGACAGGGCTGCAGCCCCAGCATTTT. Residues: CAWGTGLQPQHF.

The genes are TRBV7-3 and TRBJ1-1; 7 positions agree with TRBD1. From germline, CDR1 is SGHTA and CDR2 FQGTGA. The ends lost 2 bases at V and 5 bases at J; junction bases unmatched: 11. The length of the CDR3 is 16 residues. CDR3 sequence: CASSLDRARSGTEAFF. In DNA, the CDR3 is TGTGCCAGCAGCTTAGACAGGGCGCGTTCGGGTACTGAAGCTTTCTTT. Drawing the rest from reference TRBV7-3 and TRBJ1-1, the complete variable domain is GAGVSQTPSNKVTEKGKYVELRCDPISGHTALYWYRQSLGQGPEFLIYFQGTGAADDSGLPNDRFFAVRPEGSVSTLKIQRTERGDSAVYLCASSLDRARSGTEAFFGQGTRLTVV.

In DNA, the CDR3 is TGTGCCAGCAGCTTGGCCTTCGGAGGGTGGCTTAACTATGGCTACACCTTC. This sequence encodes CASSLAFGGWLNYGYTF. This chain uses TRBV5-5 with TRBJ1-2; D is unclear. The ends were cut back, 0 bases at V and 1 base at J, with 16 bases in the middle. The CDR3 loop spans 17 amino acids. Germline V gives CDR1 SGHKS, CDR2 YYEKEE (reference sequence).

V gene TRBV18 combines with J gene TRBJ2-2, with D tentatively TRBD1 (6 bases). The CDR3 is 16 residues long. Germline CDR1 KGHSH, CDR2 LQKENI. V lost 3 bases to trimming and J lost 5 bases, with 16 bases between them. CDR3 DNA: TGTGCCAGCTCACCTCAAGACAGGACAATAACCGGGGAGCTGTTTTTT. This translates into CASSPQDRTITGELFF.

V is TRBV6-2 or TRBV6-3 and J is TRBJ2-3; perhaps TRBD2 as D (6 bases). The V gene lost 2 bases and the J gene lost 2 bases, with 17 bases spanning the gap. CDR1 is MNHEY, CDR2 SVGEGT, per germline. This CDR3 spans 17 amino acids. CDR3 coding DNA: TGTGCCAGCAGTTACGGGAGAATAGCGGATAACACAGATACGCAGTATTTT. Residues: CASSYGRIADNTDTQYF.

The chain uses TRBV7-9 and TRBJ2-6; no reliable D call. Germline V gene sequence: CDR1 SEHNR, CDR2 FQNEAQ (reference sequence). The ends were cut back, 3 bases at V and 7 bases at J, with 4 bases in the middle. This CDR3 has 12 residues. This chain's CDR3 is CASSFVANVLTF. CDR3 DNA sequence: TGTGCCAGCAGCTTTGTAGCCAACGTCCTGACTTTC.

The chain carries TRBV10-1 and TRBJ2-7, with TRBD2 matching 14 bases. This CDR3 spans 18 amino acids. V trimming: 0 bases; J trimming: 1 base; junction bases outside the gene matches: 5. Germline CDR1 reads WNHNN; CDR2 reads SYGVQD (reference sequence). CDR3 in DNA: TGCGCCAGCAGTGAGTCGACGACTAGCGGGAGGGCTTCCTACGAGCAGTACTTC. Protein sequence: CASSESTTSGRASYEQYF.

This rearrangement joins TRBV7-2 to TRBJ1-3, with D unresolved. V was clipped by 3 bases and J by 3 bases, with 9 bases between them. This CDR3 comprises 14 residues. CDR1 SGHTA and CDR2 FQGNSA come from the germline V gene. As DNA, the CDR3 is TGTGCCAGCAGCTTGTTCGGGAATGGAAACACCATATATTTT. Translation gives CASSLFGNGNTIYF.

The rearrangement links TRBV4-2 to TRBJ2-1; 11 nucleotides match TRBD2. The germline gives CDR1 LGHNA, CDR2 YNFKEQ. This CDR3 is built from 16 residues. V shed 7 bases, J shed 13 bases, and the junction held 18 bases outside the gene matches. This chain's CDR3 is CASTPRGLAGGEDQFF. The CDR3 coding sequence is TGTGCCAGCACCCCAAGAGGACTAGCGGGCGGAGAGGATCAGTTCTTC.

The gene calls are TRBV28 and TRBJ1-1; D is undetermined. V was shortened by 3 bases and J by 4 bases, with 6 bases between the two germline ends. Germline V lookup: CDR1 MDHEN, CDR2 SYDVKM. The CDR3 extends over 12 amino acids. The CDR3: CASSFSGTEAFF. CDR3 bases: TGTGCCAGCAGTTTTTCGGGCACTGAAGCTTTCTTT.